This TCR beta chain originates from a study of shared clonotypes between healthy human individuals. Naive CD8 isolation took CD45RO-negative cells positively selected for CCR7 and excluded terminally differentiated effector memory CD45RA+ cells. Regarding this clone: Antigen specificity is unknown.

Authors' processing steps: With immunoSEQ giving junction-only sequences and no quality scores, filtering differed. The protocol was immunoSEQ multiplex PCR, while the TCRdb copy is restricted to in-frame clones and leaves out a portion. V, J and clone size reflect that table, while D and trimming were determined from the DNA. Among about 600,000 clones listed, 95% to 98% were seen once. Study-level points and caveats: On the whole, naive subsets had larger estimated richness than memory subsets had.

V was pared by 5 bases and J by 7 bases, with 6 bases of the junction left unmatched. Germline lookup yields CDR1 MNHEY and CDR2 SMNVEV (reference sequence). CDR3 length: 14 amino acids. The source is a man younger than 45 in good health. V is TRBV27 and J is TRBJ1-2; 11 bases map to TRBD1. Sequencing was done on a sample of naive CD8+ T cells sorted from blood. The CDR3 nucleotides are TGTGCCAGCAGTGCGGGACAGGGGGTGGGTGGCTACACCTTC. Residues: CASSAGQGVGGYTF.